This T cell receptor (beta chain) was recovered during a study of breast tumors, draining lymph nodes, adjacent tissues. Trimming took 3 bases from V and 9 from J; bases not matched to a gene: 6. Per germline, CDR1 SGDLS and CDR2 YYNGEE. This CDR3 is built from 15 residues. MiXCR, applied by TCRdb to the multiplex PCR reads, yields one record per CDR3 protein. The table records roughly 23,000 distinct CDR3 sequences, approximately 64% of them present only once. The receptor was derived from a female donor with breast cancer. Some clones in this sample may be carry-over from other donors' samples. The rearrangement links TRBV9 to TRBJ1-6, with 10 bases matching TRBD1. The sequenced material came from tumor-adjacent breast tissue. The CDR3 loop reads CASSADGDRGSPLHF. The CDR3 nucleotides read TGTGCCAGCAGCGCAGACGGGGACAGGGGTTCACCCCTCCACTTT.